Following are 23 T cell receptor beta chains from one sample sequenced in a study of blood T cell repertoires in COVID-19. The assay was immunoSEQ multiplex PCR, and TCRdb's table has in-frame clones only and misses some. The sample yields 80,000 or so clones, approximately 80% seen once. The specimen was peripheral blood. These receptors all stem from a woman of 80 years or more with acute or convalescent COVID-19.

V gene TRBV30 combines with J gene TRBJ1-2; D remains unclear. Germline V CDR1 and CDR2: GTSNPN, SVGIG (reference sequence). The CDR3 runs to 12 residues. The V end lost 0 bases, the J end lost 5 bases, and 7 bases lay between the germline ends. CDR3 sequence: CAWSVLGYGYTF. The CDR3 nucleotides are TGTGCCTGGAGTGTACTCGGTTATGGCTACACCTTC.

V is TRBV6-5 and J is TRBJ1-4, with 11 bases fitting TRBD1. The V gene end was trimmed by 5 bases and the J gene end by 7 bases; junction bases not matched to a gene: 6. The CDR3 is 15 residues long. CDR1 MNHEY and CDR2 SVGAGI come from the germline V gene. In DNA, the CDR3 is TGTGCCAGCAGTCACGGACAGGGGGCTAGTGAAAAACTGTTTTTT. It specifies CASSHGQGASEKLFF.

The V and J genes are TRBV3-1 (or the pseudogene TRBV3-2) and TRBJ1-1; the D is unclear. Trimming took off 4 bases at V and 0 bases at J, with 12 bases between the two ends. The germline CDR1 and CDR2 sequences are LGHDT and YNNKEL (reference sequence). The CDR3 has 15 residues. For the CDR3, the DNA is TGTGCCAGCAGCCGAACCACGGGGTTGAACACTGAAGCTTTCTTT. Translation gives CASSRTTGLNTEAFF.

The chain couples TRBV5-1 to TRBJ2-5; 10 nucleotides agree with TRBD1. Germline V gene sequence: CDR1 SGHRS, CDR2 YFSETQ. The CDR3 is 14 amino acids. The J segment lost 3 bases and the V segment lost 10 bases, leaving 9 bases of the junction unmatched. The CDR3 coding sequence is TGCGCCGGCGCCTACGGGACAGGGGAAGAGACCCAGTACTTC. Its protein product is CAGAYGTGEETQYF.

The CDR3 region is CASSLARISTDTQYF. The CDR3 DNA follows: TGTGCCAGCAGCTTGGCGAGGATATCCACAGATACGCAGTATTTT. V gene TRBV5-6 combines with J gene TRBJ2-3; D gene uncertain. With 0 bases removed from V and 2 bases from J, the gap between germline ends came to 10 bases. The germline CDR1 and CDR2 sequences are SGHDT and YYEEEE. The CDR3 is 15 residues long. Together with reference TRBV5-6 and TRBJ2-3, the CDR3 gives the full variable domain: DAGVTQSPTHLIKTRGQQVTLRCSPKSGHDTVSWYQQALGQGPQFIFQYYEEEERQRGNFPDRFSGHQFPNYSSELNVNALLLGDSALYLCASSLARISTDTQYFGPGTRLTVL.

The chain couples TRBV6-2 or TRBV6-3 to TRBJ1-1, with 7 positions matching TRBD1. The CDR3 length is 14 residues. V trimming: 2 bases; J trimming: 11 bases; junction bases outside the gene matches: 11. In germline, CDR1 is MNHEY, CDR2 SVGEGT. The chain's CDR3 is CASSYHTDRLRAFF. Here the CDR3 DNA reads TGTGCCAGCAGTTACCATACGGACAGGTTGAGGGCTTTCTTT.

The chain has TRBV3-1 (or the pseudogene TRBV3-2) and TRBJ2-6; D unclear. The V and J ends lost 4 bases and 4 bases respectively, with 5 bases between them. This CDR3 is built from 13 residues. CDR1 and CDR2 (germline): LGHDT, YNNKEL (reference sequence). CDR3 sequence (DNA): TGTGCCAGCAGCCCGTCCGGGGCCAACGTCCTGACTTTC. Protein product: CASSPSGANVLTF.

This chain joins TRBV11-2 and TRBJ2-2; 8 bases fit TRBD1. The CDR3 covers 15 residues. Germline CDR1 reads SGHAT; CDR2 reads FQNNGV. J gave up 4 bases and V 5 bases, and 6 bases lay outside the gene matches. The CDR3 loop is CASSPRTGLTGELFF. CDR3 coding DNA: TGTGCCAGCAGCCCCCGGACAGGGCTCACCGGGGAGCTGTTTTTT.

The CDR3 nucleotides are TGTGCCAGCAGCCAAGATTTCGAGCGGGGTCTCCACGAGCAGTACTTC. This translates into CASSQDFERGLHEQYF. V is TRBV3-1 (or the pseudogene TRBV3-2) and J is TRBJ2-7, with 7 bases fitting TRBD2. The V segment lost 0 bases and the J segment 5 bases; nucleotides outside the gene matches: 10. The CDR3 contains 16 residues. In germline, CDR1 is LGHDT, CDR2 YNNKEL (reference sequence).

This clone was detected only once. The gene calls are TRBV7-9 and TRBJ2-7; 7 positions agree with TRBD2. CDR1 and CDR2 (germline): SEHNR, FQNEAQ (reference sequence). The CDR3 is made up of 15 amino acids. V shed 5 bases, J shed 2 bases, and the junction held 9 bases outside the gene matches. CDR3 coding DNA: TGTGCCAGCAGCCCCGGGGGGATTAGGGCCTACGAGCAGTACTTC. It translates to CASSPGGIRAYEQYF.

The chain is built from TRBV10-2 and TRBJ1-5; possibly TRBD1 for D (6 bases). Trimming left V 7 bases short and J 3 bases short, with 13 bases between. Germline V gene data show CDR1 as WSHSY and CDR2 as SAAADI. The CDR3 is made up of 14 amino acids. The CDR3 DNA follows: TGCGCCAGCACTACTACAGGGACCAATCAGCCCCAGCATTTT. Residues: CASTTTGTNQPQHF.

The J gene is TRBJ2-1, the V gene TRBV21-1; the D call of TRBD2 is as the table states it, not checked on the DNA. TRBV21-1 is an annotated pseudogene. The CDR3 length is 16 residues. This CDR3 reads CASNQKSGGLGNEQFF. As DNA, the CDR3 is TGTGCCAGCAACCAAAAGAGCGGGGGATTGGGCAATGAGCAGTTCTTC.

This clone was seen more than once but under ten times. The rearrangement links TRBV7-2 to TRBJ1-3; D is undetermined. Trimming took 1 base from V and 14 from J, leaving 18 bases between them. This CDR3 spans 14 amino acids. Germline V gene data show CDR1 as SGHTA and CDR2 as FQGNSA. Here the CDR3 DNA reads TGTGCCAGCAGCTTAGACCCGGGAGTTTGGCCCCTATATTTT. Protein product: CASSLDPGVWPLYF.

The chain is built from TRBV27 and TRBJ1-1, with TRBD1 identical over 9 bases. The CDR3 extends over 17 amino acids. Germline V gene data show CDR1 as MNHEY and CDR2 as SMNVEV (reference sequence). The ends lost 3 bases at V and 6 bases at J; junction bases unmatched: 14. CDR3 nucleotide sequence: TGTGCCAGCAGTTTTTTGGACAGGGGTGCCCAAGGAGCTGAAGCTTTCTTT. Translated: CASSFLDRGAQGAEAFF.

The chain employs TRBV6-5 and TRBJ1-6; unclear D gene. Trimming removed 5 bases from V and 10 bases from J, with 15 bases in between. The V gene's germline CDR1 is MNHEY and CDR2 SVGAGI. The CDR3 has 14 amino acids. DNA of the CDR3: TGTGCCAGCAGTCCGAGCGGTCGGAACTCACCCCTCCACTTT. This gives the protein CASSPSGRNSPLHF.

The rearrangement uses TRBV5-1 and TRBJ1-1, with 10 nucleotides matching TRBD1. This CDR3 region has 16 residues. Germline-derived CDR1 and CDR2 are SGHRS and YFSETQ. With V trimmed by 2 bases and J by 0 bases, 4 bases remained unmatched. The CDR3: CASSFSGTGVNTEAFF. The CDR3 nucleotides are TGCGCCAGCAGCTTCTCCGGGACAGGGGTGAACACTGAAGCTTTCTTT.

This clone was counted only a few times. The chain employs TRBV6-5 and TRBJ2-1; TRBD2 matches 10 bases. V gave up 7 bases and J gave up 12 bases; unmatched junction bases: 12. This CDR3 has 14 residues. CDR1 is MNHEY, CDR2 SVGAGI, per germline. DNA of the CDR3: TGTGCCAGCACCCGCAGCGGGGGGGCTTTTAGGCAGTTCTTC. Amino acid sequence: CASTRSGGAFRQFF.

The rearrangement links TRBV4-3 to TRBJ1-2, with 7 nucleotides matching TRBD1. CDR1 is LGHNA, CDR2 YSLEER, per germline. V shed 0 bases, J shed 2 bases, and the junction held 3 bases outside the gene matches. The CDR3 runs 15 residues. Here the CDR3 DNA reads TGCGCCAGCAGCCAAGAACCAGGGGGAAACTATGGCTACACCTTC. Protein product: CASSQEPGGNYGYTF.

This rearrangement joins TRBV4-3 to TRBJ1-5, with TRBD1 matching 7 bases. Germline CDR1 LGHNA, CDR2 YSLEER. V lost 1 base and J lost 6; bases outside the gene matches: 6. The length of the CDR3 is 15 residues. CDR3 sequence: CASSQGQGPSQPQHF. DNA of the CDR3: TGCGCCAGCAGCCAAGGACAGGGACCCTCTCAGCCCCAGCATTTT.

This clone was observed a few times. The chain couples TRBV6-5 to TRBJ1-6; D is undetermined. The V gene lost 2 bases and the J gene lost 13 bases, with 9 bases spanning the gap. CDR3 size: 12 residues. Germline CDR1 and CDR2: MNHEY and SVGAGI. The CDR3 loop is CASSYPPGPLHF. CDR3 DNA: TGTGCCAGCAGTTACCCCCCGGGTCCCCTCCACTTT.

The CDR3 DNA reads TGTGCCAGCAGCGTAGTAGATAATTCACCCCTCCACTTT. It is translated as CASSVVDNSPLHF. The V call is TRBV9, the J call TRBJ1-6; D is uncertain. Trimming took 0 bases from V and 5 from J, leaving 3 bases between them. The CDR3 sequence is 13 residues long. Germline CDR1 reads SGDLS; CDR2 reads YYNGEE.

This clone has a single count. J is TRBJ2-1 and V is TRBV18, with D possibly matching TRBD2 (7 bases). There are 16 residues in the CDR3. Per the germline V gene, CDR1 is KGHSH and CDR2 is LQKENI. V was pared by 0 bases and J by 4 bases, with 13 bases between. CDR3 nucleotides: TGTGCCAGCTCACCACCGAGGGGGGGCCGATACAATGAGCAGTTCTTC. This gives the protein CASSPPRGGRYNEQFF.

The rearrangement joins TRBV10-3 to TRBJ1-2; a weak D match, TRBD1 (5 bases). Germline V gene sequence: CDR1 ENHRY, CDR2 SYGVKD. The CDR3 sequence is 10 residues long. With 8 bases removed from V and 6 bases from J, the gap between germline ends came to 7 bases. The CDR3 DNA reads TGTGCCATCGGGGGGGATGGCTACACCTTC. Its protein is CAIGGDGYTF.